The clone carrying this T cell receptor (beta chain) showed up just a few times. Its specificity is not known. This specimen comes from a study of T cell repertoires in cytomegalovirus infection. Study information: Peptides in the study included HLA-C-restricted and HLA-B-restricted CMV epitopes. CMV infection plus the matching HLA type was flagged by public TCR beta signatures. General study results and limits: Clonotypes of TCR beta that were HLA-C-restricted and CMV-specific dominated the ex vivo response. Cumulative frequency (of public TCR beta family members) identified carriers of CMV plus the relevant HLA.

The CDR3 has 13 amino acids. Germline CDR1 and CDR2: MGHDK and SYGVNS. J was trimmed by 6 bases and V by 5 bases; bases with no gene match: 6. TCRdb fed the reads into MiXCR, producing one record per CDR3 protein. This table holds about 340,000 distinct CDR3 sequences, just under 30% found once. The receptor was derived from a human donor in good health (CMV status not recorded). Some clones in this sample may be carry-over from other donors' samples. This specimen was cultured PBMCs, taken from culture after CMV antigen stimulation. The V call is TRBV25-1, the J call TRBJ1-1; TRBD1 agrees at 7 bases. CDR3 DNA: TGTGCCAGCAGTTCATACAGGGGCGCTGAAGCTTTCTTT. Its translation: CASSSYRGAEAFF. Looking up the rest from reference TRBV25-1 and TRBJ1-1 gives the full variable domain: EADIYQTPRYLVIGTGKKITLECSQTMGHDKMYWYQQDPGMELHLIHYSYGVNSTEKGDLSSESTVSRIRTEHFPLTLESARPSHTSQYLCASSSYRGAEAFFGQGTRLTVV.